This T cell receptor (beta chain) was captured in a study of shared T cell receptors in the human thymus. The length of the CDR3 is 16 residues. Germline V CDR1 and CDR2: MDHEN, SYDVKM. V lost 6 bases, J lost 6 bases, and 14 bases stayed unmatched. Using immunoSEQ multiplex PCR, the repertoire was profiled, and TCRdb retains in-frame clones only, with some absent. Here the sample spans about 500,000 clones, more than 75% being singletons. There are a few counts of this clone. These data were likewise used in another study, on human thymus T cells. That work contributes: The thymus was resected at corrective cardiac surgery. Related research described thymic repertoires that were highly overlapping among unrelated individuals.

Input material: thymocytes. V usage is TRBV28 and J usage is TRBJ1-5, with 7 bases lining up with TRBD1. The receptor was isolated from a boy less than two years old with a congenital heart defect. The CDR3: CASSPLAQGGSQPQHF. DNA of the CDR3: TGTGCCAGCAGCCCTCTCGCGCAGGGGGGTTCTCAGCCCCAGCATTTT.